This T cell receptor (beta chain) was identified during a study of blood T cells in healthy people across ages. A second PCR, run for roughly 6 to 11 cycles, used a sample-barcoded 5' primer plus a J-beta primer mix. A single record per CDR3 protein comes from TCRdb applying MiXCR to the 5' RACE reads. The sample lists approximately 810,000 distinct CDR3 sequences; about 28% were seen once. Sequenced input: blood. The TCR comes from a woman aged 80 or older in good health.

CDR3 in DNA: TGTGCCAGTAGTGGGGACGGAATTGGTCAGCCCCAGCATTTT. Translation gives CASSGDGIGQPQHF. The V gene is TRBV19, the J gene TRBJ1-5, with D possibly matching TRBD1 (5 bases). V was clipped by 5 bases and J by 6 bases, with 14 bases between them. The CDR3 is made up of 14 amino acids. Germline lookup yields CDR1 LNHDA and CDR2 SQIVND (reference sequence).